This T cell receptor (beta chain) stems from a study of shared clonotypes between healthy human individuals. Method: immunoSEQ multiplex PCR; TCRdb's copy keeps in-frame clones and lacks some. Among 2 million to 2.5 million clones listed, 80% to 95% were seen once. Findings of the study overall: Sharing across a few donors was seen in 4% to 6.5% of naive CD4 clonotypes.

As regards this clone: Its antigen is not identified.

The sample was naive CD4+ T cells from PBMCs. The subset denotes: CD45RA+ positively selected. This TCR came from a man aged 18 to 29 in good health. Some clones in this sample may be carry-over from other donors' samples.

The CDR3 reads CASSSKTGDNEQFF. CDR3 nucleotides: TGTGCCAGCAGCTCAAAGACAGGGGACAATGAGCAGTTCTTC. The gene calls are TRBV11-2 and TRBJ2-1; 8 nucleotides align to TRBD1. J lost 5 bases, V lost 4 bases, and 4 bases had no gene match. Germline V lookup: CDR1 SGHAT, CDR2 FQNNGV. CDR3 length equals 14 residues. Drawing the rest from reference TRBV11-2 and TRBJ2-1, the complete variable domain is EAGVAQSPRYKIIEKRQSVAFWCNPISGHATLYWYQQILGQGPKLLIQFQNNGVVDDSQLPKDRFSAERLKGVDSTLKIQPAKLEDSAVYLCASSSKTGDNEQFFGPGTRLTVL.